This T cell receptor (beta chain) was retrieved from a study of post-analysis software for immune sequencing data (dated by TCRdb to 2014 to 2015). Study-level background: Disease courses on record covered relapsing-remitting, secondary progressive and progressive-relapsing multiple sclerosis, though some patients had no subtype annotation. A subset of samples was prepared in parallel using single-end sample barcoding, then pooled and co-amplified after Illumina adapter ligation. Patient repertoires were compared against ten to twelve previously published healthy control repertoires from donors aged 6 to 25 years.

Worth noting for this clonotype: The antigen this receptor binds is unknown. No quality values exist for individual bases; no much larger clone is one base distant.

The research as a whole found: Significantly higher frequencies in patients than in controls were found for roughly five TRBV segments, including TRBV5-6, TRBV5-1 and TRBV20-1. Normalized Chao1 diversity was significantly lower in multiple sclerosis patients than controls, suggesting substantial peripheral T-cell clonal expansion. The multiple sclerosis patient group was slightly younger than the control group. Direct clustering with F measure revealed strong co-clustering of samples prepared in the same batch, which led to a batch-effect correction.

The CDR3 has 11 amino acids, counting the end cysteine and phenylalanine. Of the read, only the CDR3 DNA is kept; its 33 bases are in frame from base 1. From a lookup of the germline V gene, CDR1 and CDR2 are SGHRS and YFSETQ. V is cut by 6 bases and J by 3 bases, and the space between the germline ends is 6 bases. Library method: PCR. TCRdb records Illumina HiSeq 2500 as the sequencer. To reduce PCR and sequencing biases, unique molecular identifiers were built into the TCR beta cDNA libraries. Around 500,000 cDNA molecules were obtained for every 1 to 10 million input T cells, so each molecule roughly corresponded to one T cell. Patient libraries were prepared and sequenced with the same protocol used for the earlier healthy control dataset. Within a given batch, samples were prepared together, multiplexed and sequenced on the same HiSeq lane. The study's processing was this. Raw barcoded reads were processed with MIGEC, and single-read molecular identifier groups were discarded before consensus assembly and CDR3 extraction. VDJtools was used for post-analysis of the clonotype tables, with diversity normalized by down-sampling every dataset to the smallest sample size. To correct batch-related cross-sample contamination, repertoire overlap clustering matched CDR3 amino acid sequences but not nucleotide sequences. The public reads were reanalyzed by TCRdb: fastp trimming at Q25, MiXCR alignment, in-frame beta chains only. When rows share a CDR3 protein, they turn into one entry using the most common DNA and genes. The V and J calls come from TCRdb's annotation, not from the publication. In all, the sample holds approximately 690,000 distinct CDR3 sequences, and approximately 60% of those were seen once. Of the sample, around 11% is held by the ten largest clones.

To demonstrate the VDJtools post-analysis software, the study profiled TCR beta repertoires from the peripheral blood of approximately twelve young patients with multiple sclerosis. The multiple sclerosis patients were children and adolescents ranging in age from roughly 6 to 16 years. The specimen sequenced was blood. In this chain, TRBV5-1 is recombined with TRBJ1-1; the D gene is unclear. The clonotype comes from a girl aged 2 to 9 with multiple sclerosis. The DNA sequence follows: TGCGCCAGCACCATGGACACTGAAGCTTTCTTT. Its protein reads: CASTMDTEAFF.